This T cell receptor (beta chain) derives from a study of T cells in localized non-small cell lung cancer. General observations from the study: Appearances in adjacent lung were noted for a median around 55 of the top 100 tumor clones. A raised T cell density in blood coincided with lengthier overall survival. A single tumor region was sequenced, leaving heterogeneity possible. It was uninvolved adjacent lung that showed the highest T cell clonality, exceeding tumor.

Concerning this clone: As yet, its antigen is unknown.

Germline V gene lookup returns CDR1 LGHNA and CDR2 YSLEER. The CDR3 covers 15 residues. V was pared by 1 base and J by 3 bases, with 10 bases between. The data were produced by immunoSEQ multiplex PCR, yet TCRdb's version contains in-frame clones alone and is incomplete. The repertoire includes roughly 30,000 clones, around nine tenths of them detected once, and 2.8% sits in the top ten. This receptor was obtained from a woman aged 18 to 50 with stage I lung adenocarcinoma. The V call is TRBV4-3, the J call TRBJ2-1; D is unclear. The starting material was peripheral blood, obtained before any cancer treatment. The CDR3 here is CASSQGISSYNEQFF. The DNA for the CDR3 is TGCGCCAGCAGCCAAGGGATTAGCAGCTACAATGAGCAGTTCTTC.